This T cell receptor beta chain is from a study of T cell responses to AZD1222 COVID-19 vaccine. Some clones are missing from TCRdb's copy, which holds only in-frame ones; the method was immunoSEQ multiplex PCR. The table includes about 150,000 clones, 80% to 90% detected once. This clone was detected a few times. What it binds is not known. Regarding the study as a whole: Clonal diversity may have been underestimated, and the donors were mostly white British, with more females than males. The number of AZD1222 recipients seropositive at baseline was only five to seven.

The input for sequencing was peripheral blood, taken after recovery from COVID-19. The sequence derives from an adult who had recovered from COVID-19.

CDR3 in DNA: TGTGCCAGTAGTATCGTGGCTAGCCTAAGCACAGATACGCAGTATTTT. It translates to CASSIVASLSTDTQYF. V and J are TRBV19 and TRBJ2-3; D may be TRBD2 (5 bases). The CDR3 runs to 16 residues. The V gene's germline CDR1 is LNHDA and CDR2 SQIVND (reference sequence). The V end lost 3 bases, the J end lost 0 bases, and 13 bases lay between the germline ends.